A single sample is the source of the 17 T cell receptor beta chains below, sequenced in a study of blood T cell repertoires in COVID-19. Clones were sequenced by immunoSEQ multiplex PCR, and TCRdb holds only the in-frame ones, with some missing. The data show 120,000 or so clones, 65% to 90% seen once. Material for sequencing was peripheral blood. These receptors originate from a man at least 80 years old with active or convalescent COVID-19.

The chain joins TRBV11-3 to TRBJ2-3, with a possible D match to TRBD1 (8 bases). The CDR3 is made up of 19 amino acids. The germline V gene has CDR1 SGHNT and CDR2 YENEEA. The V gene lost 5 bases and the J gene lost 4 bases, with 28 bases spanning the gap. The CDR3 DNA is TGTGCCAGCAGCCCGGGACAGGCCCTAGGGCGGGGGTCCCCAGATACGCAGTATTTT. It translates to CASSPGQALGRGSPDTQYF.

The chain uses TRBV6-5 and TRBJ2-1; no clear D gene. Germline V CDR1 and CDR2: MNHEY, SVGAGI. This CDR3 comprises 12 residues. The ends were cut back, 9 bases at V and 0 bases at J, with 6 bases in the middle. The CDR3 loop reads CASGRSYNEQFF. Written as DNA, the CDR3 is TGTGCCAGTGGCCGCTCCTACAATGAGCAGTTCTTC.

This clone has only one observation. The rearrangement joins TRBV6-5 to TRBJ2-1; D possibly corresponds to TRBD2 (5 bases). Germline V gives CDR1 MNHEY, CDR2 SVGAGI. The CDR3 spans 14 residues. The CDR3 protein is CAHRATGIYNEQFF. As DNA, the CDR3 is TGTGCGCACAGAGCGACGGGGATCTACAATGAGCAGTTCTTC.

V is TRBV18 and J is TRBJ2-3; no clear D gene. There are 12 residues in the CDR3. Trimming removed 2 bases at V and 6 bases at J, with 6 bases between. The germline V gene encodes CDR1 KGHSH and CDR2 LQKENI. The CDR3 loop reads CASSPNPDTQYF. Written as DNA, the CDR3 is TGTGCCAGCTCACCAAATCCGGATACGCAGTATTTT.

This chain connects TRBV6-1 to TRBJ2-7, with D hard to call. Germline-derived CDR1 and CDR2 are MNHNS and SASEGT. V lost 1 base and J lost 3, with 13 bases in between. This CDR3 has 15 amino acids. The CDR3 DNA reads TGTGCCAGCAGTGAAGAATCTCAGGCCCTCTACGAGCAGTACTTC. It specifies CASSEESQALYEQYF.

The chain recombines TRBV6-1 with TRBJ2-7, with a weak D call TRBD1 (5 bases). Trimming removed 2 bases from V and 5 bases from J, with 13 bases in between. In germline, CDR1 is MNHNS, CDR2 SASEGT. The CDR3 has 14 amino acids. DNA of the CDR3: TGTGCCAGCAGTGAACTCGGCAGGGCCCACGAGCAGTACTTC. This sequence encodes CASSELGRAHEQYF.

In its sample, this clone was seen a few times. The V and J genes are TRBV7-2 and TRBJ2-7; perhaps TRBD1 as D (6 bases). The germline V gene has CDR1 SGHTA and CDR2 FQGNSA. The CDR3 runs to 16 residues. Trimming took 4 bases from V and 0 from J, leaving 16 bases between them. This chain's CDR3 is CASSSKGGVSSYEQYF. Here the CDR3 DNA reads TGTGCCAGCAGCTCGAAAGGGGGTGTAAGCTCCTACGAGCAGTACTTC.

The J gene is TRBJ2-3, the V gene TRBV6-2 or TRBV6-3; D possibly corresponds to TRBD2 (6 bases). V gave up 5 bases and J gave up 5 bases, with 17 bases separating them. This CDR3 contains 15 residues. Germline CDR1 reads MNHEY; CDR2 reads SVGEGT. CDR3: CASSPRLARGDTQYF. CDR3 in DNA: TGTGCCAGCAGTCCCCGACTCGCGCGGGGAGATACGCAGTATTTT.

This clone was detected only a few times. The chain has TRBV18 and TRBJ1-4; no reliable D call. The CDR3 totals 14 residues. V was trimmed by 2 bases and J by 4 bases, leaving 8 bases between them. Per the germline V gene, CDR1 is KGHSH and CDR2 is LQKENI. This CDR3 reads CASSPTHNNEKLFF. In DNA, the CDR3 is TGTGCCAGCTCACCAACGCACAATAATGAAAAACTGTTTTTT.

The chain has TRBV25-1 and TRBJ2-3, with 9 bases fitting TRBD1. V was pared by 4 bases and J by 5 bases, with 7 bases of the junction left unmatched. Germline values: CDR1 MGHDK, CDR2 SYGVNS. The CDR3 has 15 residues. CDR3: CASSGTGGAGDTQYF. The CDR3 DNA follows: TGTGCCAGCAGTGGAACAGGGGGCGCAGGAGATACGCAGTATTTT.

This sequence joins TRBV5-1 and TRBJ1-6, with 7 bases matching TRBD1. The CDR3 spans 14 residues. CDR1 and CDR2 (germline): SGHRS, YFSETQ. The V and J ends lost 4 bases and 7 bases, in that order; junction bases with no gene match: 5. The CDR3 DNA is TGCGCCAGCAGCGCGGGACAGAGGAATTCACCCCTCCACTTT. Amino acids: CASSAGQRNSPLHF.

This clone was seen more than once but under ten times. This chain links TRBV25-1 with TRBJ1-4, with 9 bases matching TRBD1. Losses at the gene ends were 8 bases for V and 0 bases for J; bases not matched to a gene: 4. CDR1 is MGHDK, CDR2 SYGVNS, per germline. CDR3 length: 15 residues. In DNA, the CDR3 is TGTGCCAGCGCGGACAGGGGAGCAACTAATGAAAAACTGTTTTTT. It specifies CASADRGATNEKLFF.

The chain joins TRBV6-4 to TRBJ2-7, with 13 nucleotides matching TRBD2. Germline loops: CDR1 MRHNA, CDR2 SNTAGT. The CDR3 covers 17 residues. V lost 6 bases to trimming and J lost 4 bases; unmatched junction nucleotides: 12. The CDR3 sequence: CASSGWWTSGSRYEQYF. The CDR3 DNA follows: TGTGCCAGCAGCGGCTGGTGGACTAGCGGGAGTCGGTACGAGCAGTACTTC.

With respect to this clone: This sample includes further DNA sequences coding for the same CDR3. This chain uses TRBV9 with TRBJ1-6; 10 bases fit TRBD1. V gave up 3 bases and J gave up 10 bases; unmatched junction bases: 4. The germline CDR1 and CDR2 sequences are SGDLS and YYNGEE. The CDR3 is made up of 14 amino acids. CDR3 nucleotides: TGTGCCAGCAGCGGAGGACAGGGGGACTCACCCCTCCACTTT. Its translation is CASSGGQGDSPLHF.

V and J are TRBV6-2 or TRBV6-3 and TRBJ1-1; D not resolved. Germline values: CDR1 MNHEY, CDR2 SVGEGT. V was cut by 6 bases and J by 0 bases, with 17 bases left in between. The CDR3 consists of 16 residues. DNA for the CDR3: TGTGCCAGCAGCTCCTACAGAGGGTTGATGAACACTGAAGCTTTCTTT. Translating it yields CASSSYRGLMNTEAFF.

This chain joins TRBV27 and TRBJ1-1; D may be TRBD1 (6 bases). The CDR3 runs 14 residues. V was clipped by 7 bases and J by 4 bases, with 16 bases between them. Germline lookup yields CDR1 MNHEY and CDR2 SMNVEV (reference sequence). The CDR3 nucleotides are TGTGCCAGCATATCTGGGGGAGGGGGCACTGAAGCTTTCTTT. This sequence encodes CASISGGGGTEAFF.

The CDR3 loop reads CSVSGTSGGETQYF. The CDR3 DNA is TGCAGCGTATCAGGGACTAGCGGGGGGGAGACCCAGTACTTC. The V call is TRBV29-1, the J call TRBJ2-5, with TRBD2 identical over 15 bases. The CDR3 extends over 14 amino acids. J was trimmed by 5 bases and V by 6 bases; bases with no gene match: 4. Germline CDR1 and CDR2: SQVTM and ANQGSEA.